The table lists the clone carrying this T cell receptor (beta chain) with a few counts. The CDR3 runs to 17 residues. V lost 0 bases and J lost 2; bases outside the gene matches: 5. CDR1 is SGHRS and CDR2 is YFSETQ in the germline V gene. The method was immunoSEQ multiplex PCR; TCRdb's version includes in-frame clones alone and lacks a portion of them. In the table there are about 160,000 clones, 60% to 85% of which are singletons. This sample is part of a study of blood T cell repertoires in COVID-19. Looking at the study overall: Researchers got acute and convalescent COVID-19 samples from the United States, Italy and Spain. PBMCs, B-cell-depleted T cells, or T cells provided the cDNA or gDNA that made up the material.

This receptor was identified in a man aged 55 to 69 with acute or convalescent COVID-19. V usage is TRBV5-1 and J usage is TRBJ2-2; TRBD1 agrees at 9 bases. Sequences were obtained from peripheral blood. CDR3 DNA: TGCGCCAGCAGCTTGGCCGTGACAGGGGGAAACACCGGGGAGCTGTTTTTT. It yields the protein CASSLAVTGGNTGELFF.